Listed below are T cell receptor beta chains from one sample, sequenced in a study of blood T cell repertoires in COVID-19. Assay: immunoSEQ multiplex PCR; the TCRdb copy retains only in-frame clones and omits some. The table has about 120,000 clones, more than 75% seen once. The sample comprised peripheral blood. These receptors were obtained from a woman in her forties or fifties with acute or convalescent COVID-19. The CDR3 runs from the conserved cysteine through the conserved F or W. The D gene is left open where the match is weak. Rows give clone size only sometimes, using once, few, many, or a class for an expanded clone.

d_gene,j_gene,abundance,v_gene,CDR3aa,CDR3nt
TRBD2,TRBJ2-3,.,TRBV2,CASGGLELSTDTQYF,TGTGCCAGCGGGGGACTAGAACTTTCCACAGATACGCAGTATTTT
TRBD2,TRBJ2-3,.,TRBV18,CASSQGLAGTDTQYF,TGTGCCAGCTCACAGGGACTAGCGGGCACAGATACGCAGTATTTT
.,TRBJ1-1,once,TRBV30,CAWSLPPLAEAFF,TGTGCCTGGAGTCTACCCCCCCTAGCTGAAGCTTTCTTT
.,TRBJ2-5,.,TRBV9,CASSVVGRGQETQYF,TGTGCCAGCAGCGTAGTAGGCCGGGGCCAAGAGACCCAGTACTTC
.,TRBJ2-1,.,TRBV3-1/TRBV3-2,CASSQARAGEQFF,TGTGCCAGCAGCCAAGCCAGGGCGGGAGAGCAGTTCTTC
TRBD1,TRBJ1-4,.,TRBV3-1/TRBV3-2,CASSQRQGYEKLFF,TGTGCCAGCAGCCAGAGACAGGGGTATGAAAAACTGTTTTTT
.,TRBJ2-3,.,TRBV11-3,CASSLGGGGGDTQYF,TGTGCCAGCAGCCTCGGTGGAGGGGGCGGAGATACGCAGTATTTT
.,TRBJ1-6,.,TRBV9,CASSDGRVYSPLHF,TGTGCCAGCAGCGATGGCCGGGTTTATTCACCCCTCCACTTT
.,TRBJ1-4,.,TRBV9,CASSTPGGNEKLFF,TGTGCCAGCAGCACCCCCGGCGGTAATGAAAAACTGTTTTTT
.,TRBJ2-5,.,TRBV6-6,CASSQGYRGQETQYF,TGTGCCAGCAGCCAGGGATATAGGGGGCAAGAGACCCAGTACTTC
.,TRBJ2-1,.,TRBV5-4,CASSLGRGAYNEQFF,TGTGCCAGCAGCCTGGGGCGCGGGGCGTACAATGAGCAGTTCTTC
TRBD1,TRBJ2-7,.,TRBV18,CASSTGGYEQYF,TGTGCCAGCTCAACAGGGGGCTACGAGCAGTACTTC
.,TRBJ2-2,.,TRBV7-2,CASSRLPIGTGELFF,TGTGCCAGCTCTCGACTCCCCATAGGCACCGGGGAGCTGTTTTTT
.,TRBJ2-1,.,TRBV4-3,CASSHATSNNEQFF,TGCGCCAGCAGCCACGCAACTAGCAACAATGAGCAGTTCTTC
.,TRBJ1-1,.,TRBV6-5,CASSSLSGVVTEAFF,TGTGCCAGCAGTTCCCTCTCAGGCGTGGTCACTGAAGCTTTCTTT
.,TRBJ2-3,.,TRBV24-1,CATSDPEATDTQYF,TGTGCCACCAGTGATCCTGAAGCCACAGATACGCAGTATTTT
.,TRBJ1-1,.,TRBV6-5,CASSPSRGQGTEAFF,TGTGCCAGCAGTCCCTCCCGAGGGCAAGGCACTGAAGCTTTCTTT